One sample yielded the 30 T cell receptor beta chains listed below, sequenced in a study of blood T cell repertoires in COVID-19. Libraries were prepared by immunoSEQ multiplex PCR; TCRdb keeps only in-frame clonotypes and omits some of them. The top ten hold roughly 1.4% of the sample, which has about 62,000 clones, roughly 90% seen once. Sequenced material: peripheral blood. The receptor source for this set is an elderly woman with acute or convalescent COVID-19.

This rearrangement joins TRBV29-1 to TRBJ2-7, with 9 bases matching TRBD1. The trim removed 6 bases at V and 3 bases at J, leaving 6 bases unmatched. Germline V gene lookup returns CDR1 SQVTM and CDR2 ANQGSEA. The CDR3 runs 13 residues. The CDR3 spells CSVKKTGGYEQYF. The CDR3 DNA follows: TGCAGCGTAAAGAAGACAGGGGGCTACGAGCAGTACTTC.

The genes are TRBV6-2 or TRBV6-3 and TRBJ2-7; D is uncertain. V lost 3 bases, J lost 6 bases, and 6 bases lay in between. This CDR3 spans 11 amino acids. Germline CDR1 reads MNHEY; CDR2 reads SVGEGT. The CDR3 here is CASSYFSEQYF. The CDR3 DNA sequence: TGTGCCAGCAGTTATTTCTCCGAGCAGTACTTC.

The V and J genes are TRBV2 and TRBJ1-2, with 7 positions matching TRBD1. The CDR3 spans 14 residues. Germline V gives CDR1 SNHLY, CDR2 FYNNEI. Trimming removed 6 bases from V and 0 bases from J; junction bases left unmatched: 4. Here the CDR3 reads CASRTGSTNYGYTF. The CDR3 DNA follows: TGTGCCAGCAGGACAGGGTCTACTAACTATGGCTACACCTTC.

Written as DNA, the CDR3 is TGCGCCAGCAGCCAATCCGGGACAGGGGGCGTAGGAAGTCAGCCCCAGCATTTT. Residues: CASSQSGTGGVGSQPQHF. V and J are TRBV4-1 and TRBJ1-5; TRBD1 aligns across 12 bases. J gave up 6 bases and V 2 bases, and 11 bases lay outside the gene matches. This CDR3 region has 18 residues. Per germline, CDR1 MGHRA and CDR2 YSYEKL.

The genes are TRBV2 and TRBJ1-5; D is unresolved. The CDR3 runs to 12 residues. Between the trimmed V and J ends, which lost 4 bases and 6 bases, there was a span of 7 bases. Germline lookup yields CDR1 SNHLY and CDR2 FYNNEI. The CDR3 is CASSGEVQPQHF. DNA for the CDR3: TGTGCCAGCAGTGGAGAGGTTCAGCCCCAGCATTTT.

This rearrangement joins TRBV5-1 to TRBJ2-5; 10 bases line up with TRBD2. The CDR3 length is 14 residues. The ends lost 4 bases at V and 5 bases at J; junction bases unmatched: 5. The germline V gene encodes CDR1 SGHRS and CDR2 YFSETQ. This CDR3 reads CASSPGTSDETQYF. The CDR3 region has the DNA TGCGCCAGCAGCCCCGGGACTAGCGATGAGACCCAGTACTTC.

This chain joins TRBV5-4 and TRBJ1-1, with D maybe TRBD1 (5 bases). Germline CDR1 and CDR2: SGHNT and YYREEE (reference sequence). V dropped 3 bases and J dropped 7 bases, with 13 bases sitting between them. CDR3 size: 13 residues. DNA for the CDR3: TGTGCCAGCAGCTCGAGGACATACGGTGAAGCTTTCTTT. This encodes CASSSRTYGEAFF.

The V and J genes are TRBV5-1 and TRBJ2-1, with 7 bases aligning to TRBD2. Per germline, CDR1 SGHRS and CDR2 YFSETQ. The CDR3 spans 15 residues. With V trimmed by 3 bases and J by 7 bases, 10 bases remained unmatched. The CDR3 spells CASSSGLGDGNEQFF. CDR3 sequence (DNA): TGCGCCAGCAGCTCTGGACTAGGGGACGGAAATGAGCAGTTCTTC.

The CDR3 DNA is TGCGCCAGCAGCCATCGTACCGGGGAGCTGTTTTTT. Protein: CASSHRTGELFF. The chain joins TRBV4-1 to TRBJ2-2; no clear D. Germline CDR1 MGHRA, CDR2 YSYEKL. The CDR3 is made up of 12 amino acids. Trimming pared 3 bases from V and 5 bases from J, leaving 4 bases between.

This rearrangement joins TRBV28 to TRBJ2-1; 8 nucleotides align to TRBD2. The CDR3 runs 15 residues. Unmatched junction bases numbered 4, after V lost 5 bases and J lost 1 base. Germline loops: CDR1 MDHEN, CDR2 SYDVKM. CDR3 protein: CASSVTSASYNEQFF. DNA of the CDR3: TGTGCCAGCAGTGTGACTAGCGCATCCTACAATGAGCAGTTCTTC.

J is TRBJ1-2 and V is TRBV7-8; a weak D match, TRBD1 (6 bases). The CDR3 has 16 amino acids. CDR1 and CDR2 (germline): SGHVS, FQNEAQ. Trimming shortened V by 5 bases and J by 4 bases, and 20 bases separated the two germline ends. The chain's CDR3 is CASSPGVRGIIYGYTF. In DNA, the CDR3 is TGTGCCAGCAGCCCGGGTGTAAGGGGGATAATCTATGGCTACACCTTC.

V is TRBV11-2 and J is TRBJ2-1; 11 positions match TRBD2. J gave up 6 bases and V 1 base, and 2 bases lay outside the gene matches. CDR3 size: 15 residues. Germline loops: CDR1 SGHAT, CDR2 FQNNGV. The CDR3 spells CASSLGLAGFNEQFF. Here the CDR3 DNA reads TGTGCCAGCAGCTTAGGACTAGCGGGATTCAATGAGCAGTTCTTC. The variable domain in full, completed from reference TRBV11-2 and TRBJ2-1, reads EAGVAQSPRYKIIEKRQSVAFWCNPISGHATLYWYQQILGQGPKLLIQFQNNGVVDDSQLPKDRFSAERLKGVDSTLKIQPAKLEDSAVYLCASSLGLAGFNEQFFGPGTRLTVL.

The chain recombines TRBV5-1 with TRBJ2-7, with 12 positions matching TRBD2. CDR3 length equals 16 residues. Losses at the gene ends were 1 base for V and 3 bases for J; bases not matched to a gene: 5. Germline V gene data show CDR1 as SGHRS and CDR2 as YFSETQ. The CDR3 bases are TGCGCCAGCAGCTTGACACTAGCGGGAGGCGGCTACGAGCAGTACTTC. Its translation: CASSLTLAGGGYEQYF.

V usage is TRBV5-4 and J usage is TRBJ2-7, with 10 bases identical to TRBD1. The CDR3 contains 12 residues. Germline CDR1 reads SGHNT; CDR2 reads YYREEE (reference sequence). J was trimmed by 4 bases and V by 9 bases; bases with no gene match: 4. The CDR3 loop reads CATLGQGYEQYF. CDR3 DNA sequence: TGTGCCACCCTGGGACAGGGGTACGAGCAGTACTTC.

This clone was detected only once. The V and J genes are TRBV7-6 and TRBJ1-3; no definite D call. Germline CDR1 is SGHVS and CDR2 is FNYEAQ. The CDR3 runs to 14 residues. Trimming cost V 1 base and J 0 bases, with 4 bases left between them. CDR3 loop: CASSLGYSGNTIYF. The DNA for the CDR3 is TGTGCCAGCAGCTTAGGCTACTCTGGAAACACCATATATTTT.

The gene calls are TRBV5-1 and TRBJ2-2, with 10 bases aligning to TRBD1. J lost 7 bases, V lost 3 bases, and 9 bases had no gene match. The CDR3 sequence is 16 residues long. Germline assignment: CDR1 SGHRS and CDR2 YFSETQ. CDR3 coding DNA: TGCGCCAGCAGCTGGACAGGGGGGTCCGAGTTCGGGGAGCTGTTTTTT. Protein product: CASSWTGGSEFGELFF.

This clone occurred a few times. J is TRBJ1-5 and V is TRBV19; 8 positions agree with TRBD1. V shed 8 bases and J 0 bases; nucleotides not matched to a gene: 6. Germline V lookup: CDR1 LNHDA, CDR2 SQIVND (reference sequence). This CDR3 region has 15 residues. CDR3 residues: CASSQGALSNQPQHF. The DNA of the CDR3 is TGTGCCAGTTCCCAGGGGGCGCTTAGCAATCAGCCCCAGCATTTT.

The gene calls are TRBV7-8 and TRBJ1-5, with TRBD1 matching 8 bases. V trimming: 4 bases; J trimming: 6 bases; junction bases outside the gene matches: 14. Germline lookup yields CDR1 SGHVS and CDR2 FQNEAQ. The CDR3 spans 17 residues. Here the CDR3 DNA reads TGTGCCAGCAGCTCGAAGGGACAGGTTGATTCTCCTCAGCCCCAGCATTTT. Its translation: CASSSKGQVDSPQPQHF.

The genes are TRBV11-2 and TRBJ2-7; D remains ambiguous. The CDR3 contains 14 residues. CDR1 is SGHAT, CDR2 FQNNGV, per germline. V lost 1 base and J 5 bases, leaving 12 bases between the germline ends. The CDR3 sequence is CASSLVGENHEQYF. The CDR3 DNA follows: TGTGCCAGCAGCTTAGTGGGCGAGAACCACGAGCAGTACTTC.

This chain uses TRBV5-1 with TRBJ1-4; D gene uncertain. The ends were cut back, 0 bases at V and 2 bases at J, with 8 bases in the middle. This CDR3 spans 15 amino acids. Germline loops: CDR1 SGHRS, CDR2 YFSETQ. CDR3 in DNA: TGCGCCAGCAGCTTGGCTGCGCCCACTAATGAAAAACTGTTTTTT. The encoded protein is CASSLAAPTNEKLFF.

The chain employs TRBV19 and TRBJ2-3; 8 nucleotides align to TRBD2. J gave up 6 bases and V 7 bases, and 15 bases lay outside the gene matches. In germline, CDR1 is LNHDA, CDR2 SQIVND (reference sequence). The CDR3 totals 16 residues. This CDR3 is CASKPGGGSGADTQYF. The CDR3 bases are TGTGCCAGTAAGCCCGGGGGGGGGTCCGGGGCGGATACGCAGTATTTT.

This rearrangement joins TRBV3-1 (or the pseudogene TRBV3-2) to TRBJ1-5; 10 bases map to TRBD1. The CDR3 consists of 12 residues. Germline loops: CDR1 LGHDT, CDR2 YNNKEL (reference sequence). J gave up 11 bases and V 4 bases, and 2 bases lay outside the gene matches. CDR3 nucleotide sequence: TGTGCCAGCAGCCGGGGACAGGGGTCCCAGCATTTT. Protein: CASSRGQGSQHF.

This sequence joins TRBV4-3 and TRBJ1-2, with 7 nucleotides matching TRBD1. This CDR3 is 19 amino acids long. CDR1 is LGHNA and CDR2 is YSLEER in the germline V gene. V dropped 0 bases and J dropped 5; count of bases not matched to a gene: 18. CDR3 DNA: TGCGCCAGCAGCCAAGAGGGTACAGGGGCGCCCGCGATTGGGTATGGCTACACCTTC. It encodes CASSQEGTGAPAIGYGYTF.

The chain recombines TRBV7-8 with TRBJ1-2, with 10 bases matching TRBD1. Germline CDR1 reads SGHVS; CDR2 reads FQNEAQ. Unmatched junction bases numbered 5, after V lost 5 bases and J lost 5 bases. This CDR3 spans 14 amino acids. In DNA, the CDR3 is TGTGCCAGCAGCCGCGGGACAGGGGAATATGGCTACACCTTC. The encoded protein is CASSRGTGEYGYTF.

CDR3 loop: CASSLLGQNYGYTF. The CDR3 nucleotides are TGCGCCAGCAGTCTGTTGGGACAGAACTATGGCTACACCTTC. The chain employs TRBV23-1 and TRBJ1-2, with 7 positions matching TRBD1. TRBV23-1 is an ORF, with its function uncertain. The CDR3 runs to 14 residues. The V gene end was trimmed by 4 bases and the J gene end by 2 bases; junction bases not matched to a gene: 4.

The chain links TRBV9 to TRBJ1-3, with a possible D match to TRBD1 (6 bases). Germline V lookup: CDR1 SGDLS, CDR2 YYNGEE. The V and J ends lost 0 bases and 3 bases respectively, with 16 bases between them. This CDR3 comprises 17 residues. The CDR3 DNA reads as TGTGCCAGCAGCGTAGCCCCACAGGGTATTAGTGGAAACACCATATATTTT. Translating it yields CASSVAPQGISGNTIYF.

The rearrangement links TRBV28 to TRBJ1-2; TRBD1 matches 9 bases. The germline CDR1 and CDR2 sequences are MDHEN and SYDVKM. The CDR3 extends over 16 amino acids. J was trimmed by 7 bases and V by 6 bases; bases with no gene match: 15. The CDR3 DNA reads as TGTGCCAGCAGAGACCCCGGGACAGGGCGTACGGGTGGCTACACCTTC. Translating it yields CASRDPGTGRTGGYTF.

This clone showed up just once. The chain uses TRBV3-1 (or the pseudogene TRBV3-2) and TRBJ1-3, with D possibly matching TRBD1 (5 bases). This CDR3 region has 15 residues. CDR1 and CDR2 (germline): LGHDT, YNNKEL (reference sequence). V was shortened by 7 bases and J by 3 bases, with 16 bases between the two germline ends. For the CDR3, the DNA is TGTGCCAGCAACAAGGGCAGGGTAGGTGGAAACACCATATATTTT. Protein: CASNKGRVGGNTIYF.

The chain employs TRBV30 and TRBJ1-2, with 12 bases fitting TRBD1. This CDR3 spans 15 amino acids. The junction had 2 bases not matched to a gene; V was cut back by 1 base and J by 2 bases. Germline CDR1 and CDR2: GTSNPN and SVGIG (reference sequence). The CDR3 sequence: CAWSAGTGGNYGYTF. CDR3 in DNA: TGTGCCTGGAGTGCGGGGACAGGGGGCAACTATGGCTACACCTTC.

V gene TRBV21-1 combines with J gene TRBJ2-4; TRBD1, the table's D call, lacks a check against the DNA. TRBV21-1 is listed as a pseudogene. The CDR3 spans 18 residues. In DNA, the CDR3 is TGTGCCAGCAGCACTCTTCCGAGGAAGACAGGGGCCAAAAACATTCAGTACTTC. Amino acids: CASSTLPRKTGAKNIQYF.